The sample holds a few counts of the clone carrying this T cell receptor (beta chain). Its antigen is as yet unknown. Among all donors, each was a healthy Caucasian. V shed 6 bases, J shed 5 bases, and the junction held 1 base outside the gene matches. The CDR3 consists of 12 residues. The data derive from a study of identical twins. Study outcomes and limitations: The study based its conclusions on cross-sectional statistical analysis and did not follow the same donors.

TCRdb processed the 5' RACE reads anew with MiXCR; each CDR3 protein has one entry. The sample contains fewer than 900,000 distinct CDR3 sequences, 20% to 25% of which appear only once. The sample was also reused in another study, on T cells expressing NK-cell markers. As reported in that work: The dominant NKG2C+ clonotypes represented about 1.0-7.5% of CD8+ T cells in five or six donors. In a handful of donors, dominant clonotypes made up roughly 28.3-65% of CD3+CD56-NKG2C+ cells.

The chain carries TRBV12-3 or TRBV12-4 and TRBJ2-3; TRBD2 matches 8 bases. Sequencing input: PBMCs. This TCR derives from a woman aged 18-29 years in good health. The CDR3 sequence: CASRGLGDTQYF. The CDR3 DNA is TGTGCCAGCAGGGGACTAGGAGATACGCAGTATTTT.